The entry below describes one T cell receptor beta chain. The CDR3 extends over 14 amino acids. Germline CDR1 reads SGHTA; CDR2 reads FQGNSA. After removal of 3 bases from V and 4 bases from J, the junction contained 4 bases not matched to a gene. These data are taken from a study of T cell changes during pregnancy in multiple sclerosis. The assay was immunoSEQ multiplex PCR, and TCRdb's table has in-frame clones only and misses some. The repertoire includes 85,000 to 120,000 clones, around 92% of them detected once, and approximately 1.6% sits in the top ten. The chain joins TRBV7-2 to TRBJ2-5; 8 bases are a match to TRBD1. This TCR was sampled from a female donor with multiple sclerosis, enrolled in a pregnancy study. The specimen was peripheral blood, collected after pregnancy. This CDR3 reads CASSFGQGRETQYF. For the CDR3, the DNA is TGTGCCAGCAGCTTTGGACAGGGTCGAGAGACCCAGTACTTC.